A single sample is the source of the 22 T cell receptor beta chains below, sequenced in a study of T-cell reconstitution after alpha-beta-depleted transplantation in children. Unique molecular identifiers featured in how the TCRbeta library was prepared. In TCRdb, the PCR reads were re-called with MiXCR into one record per CDR3 protein. This repertoire shows hundreds of thousands of distinct CDR3 sequences, roughly 14% found once; its top ten account for 4% to 5.5%. Here the sequenced sample was PBMCs, taken from the stem cell graft. These receptors came from a human donor who donated a stem cell graft to a child with Fanconi anemia.

This clonotype was observed a handful of times. V is TRBV28 and J is TRBJ1-1; D is unresolved. V was cut by 8 bases and J by 0 bases, with 13 bases left in between. The CDR3 is 14 residues long. Per the germline V gene, CDR1 is MDHEN and CDR2 is SYDVKM. Here the CDR3 DNA reads TGTGCCAGCTCAGACGGTATCATGAACACTGAAGCTTTCTTT. It codes for CASSDGIMNTEAFF.

This clonotype was detected a few times. This sequence joins TRBV20-1 and TRBJ2-3, with no clear D. The germline V and J ends were trimmed by 3 bases and 5 bases, with 6 bases remaining between them. This CDR3 is 11 amino acids long. The V gene's germline CDR1 is DFQATT and CDR2 SNEGSKA (reference sequence). This CDR3 is CSASLEDTQYF. CDR3 sequence (DNA): TGCAGTGCTAGTCTGGAAGATACGCAGTATTTT.

The chain employs TRBV10-3 and TRBJ1-1; no clear D gene. V lost 7 bases and J lost 0, with 12 bases in between. The length of the CDR3 is 14 residues. The germline CDR1 and CDR2 sequences are ENHRY and SYGVKD. CDR3 bases: TGTGCCATCAAGGGAGGTGGGGTGAACACTGAAGCTTTCTTT. Its translation is CAIKGGGVNTEAFF.

The rearrangement uses TRBV5-6 and TRBJ2-7, with 7 positions matching TRBD2. V shed 4 bases and J 3 bases; nucleotides not matched to a gene: 13. From germline, CDR1 is SGHDT and CDR2 YYEEEE. The CDR3 length is 16 residues. This CDR3 is CASSLEAGKRGYEQYV. CDR3 in DNA: TGTGCCAGCAGCCTGGAGGCGGGCAAGCGGGGCTACGAGCAGTACGTC.

The CDR3 is CASSPGGGTGEQYF. CDR3 bases: TGCGCCAGCAGCCCCGGGGGCGGGACCGGCGAGCAGTACTTC. The genes are TRBV5-1 and TRBJ2-7; either TRBD1 or TRBD2 may supply D (6 bases each). The V and J ends lost 4 bases and 6 bases respectively, with 17 bases between them. Per the germline V gene, CDR1 is SGHRS and CDR2 is YFSETQ. This CDR3 has 14 residues.

This clonotype was observed a few times. The rearrangement joins TRBV12-5 to TRBJ1-1, with TRBD1 as a possible D gene (5 bases). Per germline, CDR1 LGHNT and CDR2 FRNRAP. V was shortened by 2 bases and J by 1 base, with 11 bases between the two germline ends. This CDR3 spans 15 amino acids. CDR3 protein: CASGLYGRANTEAFF. For the CDR3, the DNA is TGTGCTAGTGGTTTGTATGGCAGGGCGAACACTGAAGCTTTCTTT. Using reference TRBV12-5 and TRBJ1-1 for the parts outside the CDR3, the full variable domain is DARVTQTPRHKVTEMGQEVTMRCQPILGHNTVFWYRQTMMQGLELLAYFRNRAPLDDSGMPKDRFSAEMPDATLATLKIQPSEPRDSAVYFCASGLYGRANTEAFFGQGTRLTVV.

This clonotype was detected ten times or more. V is TRBV20-1 and J is TRBJ2-7; 7 nucleotides line up with TRBD1. From germline, CDR1 is DFQATT and CDR2 SNEGSKA (reference sequence). After removal of 5 bases from V and 5 bases from J, the junction contained 9 bases not matched to a gene. The CDR3 is made up of 13 amino acids. The CDR3 bases are TGCAGTGCTCTCCAGACAGGGCGGGACGAGCAGTACGTC. Translation gives CSALQTGRDEQYV.

This clonotype has a count of ten or more. The gene calls are TRBV9 and TRBJ1-1; unclear D gene. The CDR3 runs 13 residues. V was trimmed by 1 base and J by 0 bases, leaving 4 bases between them. The germline V gene encodes CDR1 SGDLS and CDR2 YYNGEE. The DNA of the CDR3 is TGTGCCAGCAGCGTACTGATGAACACTGAAGCTTTCTTT. Its protein is CASSVLMNTEAFF.

This chain joins TRBV12-3 or TRBV12-4 and TRBJ2-3; D gene ambiguous. The V and J ends lost 5 bases and 4 bases respectively, with 10 bases between them. The CDR3 totals 13 residues. This chain's CDR3 is CASSLPFADTQYF. The CDR3 DNA sequence: TGTGCCAGCAGTCTCCCGTTTGCAGATACGCAGTATTTT.

Only a few counts were recorded for this clonotype. The chain has TRBV27 and TRBJ1-5; no clear D. This CDR3 contains 16 residues. Trimming took off 0 bases at V and 2 bases at J, with 11 bases between the two ends. The germline V gene encodes CDR1 MNHEY and CDR2 SMNVEV (reference sequence). This chain's CDR3 is CASSLSGYEGNQPQHF. CDR3 nucleotide sequence: TGTGCCAGCAGTTTATCAGGGTACGAGGGCAATCAGCCCCAGCATTTT.

This clonotype was observed a handful of times. This chain connects TRBV4-3 to TRBJ2-2, with D perhaps matching TRBD1 or TRBD2 (5 bases each). CDR3 size: 17 residues. Germline CDR1 and CDR2: LGHNA and YSLEER. Trimming removed 3 bases at V and 0 bases at J, with 14 bases between. This chain's CDR3 is CASSQDLRGANTGELFF. The CDR3 nucleotides are TGCGCCAGCAGCCAGGACCTTCGGGGCGCGAACACCGGGGAGCTGTTTTTT.

This clonotype was picked up many times. J is TRBJ1-3 and V is TRBV5-1; tentative D call: TRBD1 (6 bases). Trimming took off 3 bases at V and 3 bases at J, with 13 bases between the two ends. This CDR3 spans 15 amino acids. CDR1 SGHRS and CDR2 YFSETQ come from the germline V gene. The CDR3 coding sequence is TGCGCCAGCAGCTCGTCGGGGGCGCGTGGAAACACCATATATTTT. Protein product: CASSSSGARGNTIYF.

This chain joins TRBV14 and TRBJ2-1; 7 nucleotides agree with TRBD2. The CDR3 is 16 amino acids. J lost 7 bases, V lost 0 bases, and 9 bases had no gene match. Germline V lookup: CDR1 SGHDN, CDR2 FVKESK. The CDR3 DNA is TGTGCCAGCAGCCAAGATTTTGGCGGGGGATCAAATGAGCAGTTCTTC. This gives the protein CASSQDFGGGSNEQFF.

This rearrangement joins TRBV10-3 to TRBJ1-1, with D possibly matching TRBD1 (5 bases). V lost 8 bases to trimming and J lost 3 bases, with 13 bases between them. Germline loops: CDR1 ENHRY, CDR2 SYGVKD. The CDR3 totals 13 residues. The CDR3 loop is CAIGTGIDTEAFF. In DNA, the CDR3 is TGTGCCATCGGGACGGGAATCGACACTGAAGCTTTCTTT.

The table lists this clonotype with a count of one. The chain links TRBV29-1 to TRBJ2-7; tentatively, D is TRBD2 (6 bases). Trimming took 4 bases from V and 0 from J, leaving 10 bases between them. In germline, CDR1 is SQVTM, CDR2 ANQGSEA. The CDR3 spans 13 residues. The chain's CDR3 is CSVGWRGSYEQYF. The CDR3 DNA follows: TGCAGCGTTGGTTGGCGGGGCTCCTACGAGCAGTACTTC.

Comments on this clonotype: A much larger clone differs by one base, so this may be a read error. This chain joins TRBV5-1 and TRBJ2-3, with 12 bases lining up with TRBD2. The CDR3 spans 19 residues. CDR1 and CDR2 (germline): SGHRS, YFSETQ. CDR3 DNA: TGCGCCAGCAGCTCCGGCCGGACTAGCGGGATCGCTAGCACAAATACGCAGTATTTT. Protein sequence: CASSSGRTSGIASTNTQYF.

This clonotype was counted a few times. The V gene is TRBV9, the J gene TRBJ2-7; D call uncertain. From germline, CDR1 is SGDLS and CDR2 YYNGEE. The germline V and J ends were trimmed by 6 bases and 2 bases, with 12 bases remaining between them. CDR3 length equals 13 residues. The CDR3 sequence is CASIRPRPYEQYF. The DNA of the CDR3 is TGTGCCAGCATCCGCCCGAGGCCCTACGAGCAGTACTTC.

V is TRBV11-2 and J is TRBJ1-1, with D uncertain. V was pared by 5 bases and J by 11 bases, with 18 bases between. Germline-derived CDR1 and CDR2 are SGHAT and FQNNGV. CDR3 length: 13 amino acids. This chain's CDR3 is CASSPLLTSPAFF. The CDR3 nucleotides are TGTGCCAGCAGCCCGCTCCTCACCAGCCCGGCTTTCTTT.

The sample holds a few counts of this clonotype. The V call is TRBV20-1, the J call TRBJ2-1, with 8 positions matching TRBD2. Germline CDR1 reads DFQATT; CDR2 reads SNEGSKA (reference sequence). Trimming cost V 3 bases and J 7 bases; bases outside gene matches: 5. This CDR3 has 13 amino acids. CDR3 in amino acids: CSASKRGHNEQFF. The CDR3 DNA sequence: TGCAGTGCTAGCAAGCGGGGGCATAATGAGCAGTTCTTC.

The CDR3 reads CASSYSWGKTGGYEQYF. CDR3 in DNA: TGTGCCAGCAGTTACTCGTGGGGAAAGACAGGGGGCTACGAGCAGTACTTC. V gene TRBV6-5 combines with J gene TRBJ2-7; 9 bases map to TRBD1. The CDR3 sequence is 17 residues long. The J segment lost 3 bases and the V segment lost 0 bases, leaving 9 bases of the junction unmatched. The germline CDR1 and CDR2 sequences are MNHEY and SVGAGI.

The J gene is TRBJ1-5, the V gene TRBV7-8; 11 nucleotides align to TRBD1. The V gene's germline CDR1 is SGHVS and CDR2 FQNEAQ. The CDR3 is made up of 16 amino acids. Germline trimming cut 2 bases from V and 6 bases from J; bases unmatched to any gene: 6. The CDR3 reads CASSLPGQGVAQPQHF. DNA of the CDR3: TGTGCCAGCAGCTTACCGGGACAGGGGGTTGCTCAGCCCCAGCATTTT. The variable domain in full, completed from reference TRBV7-8 and TRBJ1-5, reads GAGVSQSPRYKVAKRGQDVALRCDPISGHVSLFWYQQALGQGPEFLTYFQNEAQLDKSGLPSDRFFAERPEGSVSTLKIQRTQQEDSAVYLCASSLPGQGVAQPQHFGDGTRLSIL.

Many counts were recorded for this clonotype. The V call is TRBV7-8, the J call TRBJ1-5; 9 positions agree with TRBD1. CDR3 length: 13 amino acids. V lost 3 bases to trimming and J lost 14 bases; unmatched junction nucleotides: 8. CDR1 and CDR2 from the germline V gene are SGHVS and FQNEAQ. Here the CDR3 DNA reads TGTGCCAGCAGCTTTAGGACAGGGGTTATAAAGCATTTT. Translated: CASSFRTGVIKHF.